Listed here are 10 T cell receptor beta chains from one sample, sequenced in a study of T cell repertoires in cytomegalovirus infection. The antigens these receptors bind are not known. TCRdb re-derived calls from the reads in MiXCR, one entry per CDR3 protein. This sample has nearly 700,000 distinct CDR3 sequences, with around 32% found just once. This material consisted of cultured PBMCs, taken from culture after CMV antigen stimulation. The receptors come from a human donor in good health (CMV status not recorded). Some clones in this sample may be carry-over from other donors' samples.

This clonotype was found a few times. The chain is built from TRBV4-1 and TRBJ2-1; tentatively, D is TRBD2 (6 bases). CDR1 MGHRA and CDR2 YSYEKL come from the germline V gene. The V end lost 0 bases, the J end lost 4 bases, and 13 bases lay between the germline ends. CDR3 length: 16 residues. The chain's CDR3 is CASSQEGGDGYNEQFF. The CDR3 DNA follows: TGCGCCAGCAGCCAAGAAGGAGGGGATGGGTACAATGAGCAGTTCTTC.

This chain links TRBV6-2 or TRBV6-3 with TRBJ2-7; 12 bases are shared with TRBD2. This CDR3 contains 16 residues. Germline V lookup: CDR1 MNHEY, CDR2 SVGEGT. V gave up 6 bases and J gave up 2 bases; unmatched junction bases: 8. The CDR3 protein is CASRQRLAGETYEQYF. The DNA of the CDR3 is TGTGCCAGCAGACAAAGACTAGCGGGGGAGACCTACGAGCAGTACTTC.

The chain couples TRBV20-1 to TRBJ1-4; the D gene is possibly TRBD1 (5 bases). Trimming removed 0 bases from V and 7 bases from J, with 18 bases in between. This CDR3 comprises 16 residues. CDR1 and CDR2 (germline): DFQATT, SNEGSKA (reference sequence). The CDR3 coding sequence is TGCAGTGCTAGAGATGGGGCGCGGGGAAGTGGTGAAAAACTGTTTTTT. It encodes CSARDGARGSGEKLFF.

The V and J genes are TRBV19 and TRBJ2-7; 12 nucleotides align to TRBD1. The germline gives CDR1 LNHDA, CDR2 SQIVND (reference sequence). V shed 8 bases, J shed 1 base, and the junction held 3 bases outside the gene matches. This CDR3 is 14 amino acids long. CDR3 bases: TGTGCCAGTGGGGACAGGGGGCAATCCTACGAGCAGTACTTC. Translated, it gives CASGDRGQSYEQYF.

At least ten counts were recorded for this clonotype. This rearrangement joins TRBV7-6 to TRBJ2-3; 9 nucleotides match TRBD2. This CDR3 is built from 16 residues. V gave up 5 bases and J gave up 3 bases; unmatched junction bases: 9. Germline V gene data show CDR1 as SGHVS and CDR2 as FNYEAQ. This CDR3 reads CASSPRISGSTDTQYF. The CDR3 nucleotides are TGTGCCAGCAGCCCCCGGATTAGCGGGAGTACAGATACGCAGTATTTT.

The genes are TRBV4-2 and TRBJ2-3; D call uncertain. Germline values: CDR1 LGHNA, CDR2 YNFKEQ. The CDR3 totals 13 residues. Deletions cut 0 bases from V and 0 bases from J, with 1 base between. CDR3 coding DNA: TGTGCCAGCAGCCAAGAAAGCACAGATACGCAGTATTTT. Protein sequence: CASSQESTDTQYF.

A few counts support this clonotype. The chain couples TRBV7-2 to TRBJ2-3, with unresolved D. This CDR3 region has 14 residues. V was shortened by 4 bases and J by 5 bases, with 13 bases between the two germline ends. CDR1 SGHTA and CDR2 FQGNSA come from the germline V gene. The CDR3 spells CASSSDGPLDTQYF. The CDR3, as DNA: TGTGCCAGCAGCTCTGACGGGCCCTTAGATACGCAGTATTTT.

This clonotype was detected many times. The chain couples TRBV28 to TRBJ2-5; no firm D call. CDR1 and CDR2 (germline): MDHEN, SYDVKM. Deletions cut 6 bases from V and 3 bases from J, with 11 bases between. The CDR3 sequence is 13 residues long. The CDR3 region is CASSTGWKETQYF. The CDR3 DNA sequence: TGTGCCAGCAGCACGGGTTGGAAAGAGACCCAGTACTTC.

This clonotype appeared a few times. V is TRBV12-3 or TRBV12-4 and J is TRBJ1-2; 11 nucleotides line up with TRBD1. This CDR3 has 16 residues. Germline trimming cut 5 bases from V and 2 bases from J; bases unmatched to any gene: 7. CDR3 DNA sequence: TGTGCCAGCAGTCCTCAGGACAGGGGGCTCAACTATGGCTACACCTTC. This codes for CASSPQDRGLNYGYTF.

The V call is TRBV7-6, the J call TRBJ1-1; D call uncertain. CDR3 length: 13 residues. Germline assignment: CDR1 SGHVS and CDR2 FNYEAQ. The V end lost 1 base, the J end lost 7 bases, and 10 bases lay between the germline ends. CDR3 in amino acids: CASSLGPELEAFF. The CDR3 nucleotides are TGTGCCAGCAGCTTAGGCCCAGAACTTGAAGCTTTCTTT.